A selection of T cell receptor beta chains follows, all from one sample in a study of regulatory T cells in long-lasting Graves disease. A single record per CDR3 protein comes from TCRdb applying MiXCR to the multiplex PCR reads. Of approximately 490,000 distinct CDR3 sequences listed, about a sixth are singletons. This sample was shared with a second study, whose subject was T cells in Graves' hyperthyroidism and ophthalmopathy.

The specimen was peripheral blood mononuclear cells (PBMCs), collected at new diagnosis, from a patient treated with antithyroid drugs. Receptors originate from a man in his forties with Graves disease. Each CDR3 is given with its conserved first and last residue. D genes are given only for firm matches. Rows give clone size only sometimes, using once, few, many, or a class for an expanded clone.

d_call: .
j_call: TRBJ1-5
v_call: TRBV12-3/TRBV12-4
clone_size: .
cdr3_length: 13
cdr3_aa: CASSRGGDQPQHF
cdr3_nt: TGTGCCAGCAGTCGGGGAGGGGATCAGCCCCAGCATTTT

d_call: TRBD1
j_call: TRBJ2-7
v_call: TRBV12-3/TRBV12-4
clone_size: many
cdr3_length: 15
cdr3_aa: CASSLGQGLLGEQYF
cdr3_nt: TGTGCCAGCAGTTTAGGACAGGGCCTTCTAGGGGAGCAGTACTTC

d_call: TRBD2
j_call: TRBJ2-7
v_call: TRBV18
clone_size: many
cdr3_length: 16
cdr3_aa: CASSPQGGLAVNEQYF
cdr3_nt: TGTGCCAGCTCACCCCAAGGCGGACTAGCGGTCAACGAGCAGTACTTC

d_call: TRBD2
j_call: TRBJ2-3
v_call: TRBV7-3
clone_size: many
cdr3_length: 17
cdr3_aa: CASSHSASGGSTDTQYF
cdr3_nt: TGTGCCAGCAGCCACTCCGCTAGCGGGGGGTCCACAGATACGCAGTATTTT

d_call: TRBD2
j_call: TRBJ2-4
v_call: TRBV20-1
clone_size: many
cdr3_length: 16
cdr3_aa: CSARDPAGAAKNIQYF
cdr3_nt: TGCAGTGCTAGAGATCCAGCGGGAGCGGCCAAAAACATTCAGTACTTC

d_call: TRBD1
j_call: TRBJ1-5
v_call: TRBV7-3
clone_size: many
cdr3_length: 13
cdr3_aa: CASSVTGDQPQHF
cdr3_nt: TGTGCCAGCAGCGTTACAGGGGATCAGCCCCAGCATTTT

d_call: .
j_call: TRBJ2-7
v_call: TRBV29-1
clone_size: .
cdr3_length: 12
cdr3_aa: CSVVLLSYEQYF
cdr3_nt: TGCAGCGTTGTACTCCTCTCCTACGAGCAGTACTTC

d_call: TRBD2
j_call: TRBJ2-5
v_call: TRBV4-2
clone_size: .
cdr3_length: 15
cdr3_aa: CASSQSGREDETQYF
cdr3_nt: TGTGCCAGCAGCCAAAGCGGGAGGGAGGATGAGACCCAGTACTTC

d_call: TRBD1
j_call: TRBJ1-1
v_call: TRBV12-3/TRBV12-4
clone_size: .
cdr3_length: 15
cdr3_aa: CASSLGTGGYTEAFF
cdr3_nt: TGTGCCAGCAGTTTAGGGACAGGGGGGTACACTGAAGCTTTCTTT

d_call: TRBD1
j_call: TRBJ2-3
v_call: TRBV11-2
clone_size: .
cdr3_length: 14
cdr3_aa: CASTDRGLTDTQYF
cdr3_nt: TGTGCCAGCACCGACAGGGGGCTCACAGATACGCAGTATTTT

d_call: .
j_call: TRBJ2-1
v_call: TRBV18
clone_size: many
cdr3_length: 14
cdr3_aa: CASSPGATYNEQFF
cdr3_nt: TGTGCCAGCTCACCAGGGGCAACCTACAATGAGCAGTTCTTC

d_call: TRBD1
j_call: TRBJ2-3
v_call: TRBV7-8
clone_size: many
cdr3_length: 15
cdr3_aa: CASSSGQGSTDTQYF
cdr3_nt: TGTGCCAGCAGCTCAGGACAGGGGAGCACAGATACGCAGTATTTT

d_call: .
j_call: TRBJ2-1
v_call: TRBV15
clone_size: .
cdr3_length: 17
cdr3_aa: CATSREPGGGPTGEQFF
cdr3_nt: TGTGCCACCAGCAGAGAACCGGGAGGGGGCCCCACGGGTGAGCAGTTCTTC

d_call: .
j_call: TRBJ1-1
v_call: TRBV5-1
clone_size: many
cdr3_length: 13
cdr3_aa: CASSAHPNTEAFF
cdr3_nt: TGCGCCAGCAGCGCGCACCCGAACACTGAAGCTTTCTTT

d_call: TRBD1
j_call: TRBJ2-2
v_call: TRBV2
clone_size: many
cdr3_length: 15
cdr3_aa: CASHDRAGKAGELFF
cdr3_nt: TGTGCCAGCCATGACAGGGCCGGGAAGGCCGGGGAGCTGTTTTTT

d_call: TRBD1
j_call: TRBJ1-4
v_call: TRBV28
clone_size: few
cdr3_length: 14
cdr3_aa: CASGLTGEHEKLFF
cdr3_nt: TGTGCCAGCGGATTGACAGGGGAGCATGAAAAACTGTTTTTT

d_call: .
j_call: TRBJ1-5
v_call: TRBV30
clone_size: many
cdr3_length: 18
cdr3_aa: CAWSVQVSAVRGNQPQHF
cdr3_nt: TGTGCCTGGAGTGTACAGGTATCGGCGGTTCGTGGCAATCAGCCCCAGCATTTT

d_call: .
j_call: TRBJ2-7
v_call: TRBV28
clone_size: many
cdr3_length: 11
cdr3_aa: CASCDPYEQYF
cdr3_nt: TGTGCCAGCTGTGACCCCTACGAGCAGTACTTC

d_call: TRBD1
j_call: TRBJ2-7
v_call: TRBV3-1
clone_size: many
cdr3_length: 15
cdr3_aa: CASSPPTGGSYEQYF
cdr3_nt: TGTGCCAGCAGCCCACCGACAGGGGGCTCCTACGAGCAGTACTTC

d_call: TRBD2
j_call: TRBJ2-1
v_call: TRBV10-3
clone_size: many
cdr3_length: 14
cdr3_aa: CAISEASGWYEQFF
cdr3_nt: TGTGCCATCAGTGAGGCTAGCGGGTGGTATGAGCAGTTCTTC

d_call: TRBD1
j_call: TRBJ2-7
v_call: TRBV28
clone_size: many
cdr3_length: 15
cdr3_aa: CASSFRARGRGEQYF
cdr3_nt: TGTGCCAGCAGCTTCAGGGCCAGGGGGCGCGGCGAGCAGTACTTC

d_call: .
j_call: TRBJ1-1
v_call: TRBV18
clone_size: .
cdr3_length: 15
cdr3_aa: CASSPPGQHNTEAFF
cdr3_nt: TGTGCCAGCTCACCACCCGGACAGCACAACACTGAAGCTTTCTTT

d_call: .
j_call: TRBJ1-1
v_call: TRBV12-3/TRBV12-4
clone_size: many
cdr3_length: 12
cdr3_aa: CASSLGRERIFF
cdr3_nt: TGTGCCAGCAGTTTGGGCAGGGAACGTATTTTCTTT

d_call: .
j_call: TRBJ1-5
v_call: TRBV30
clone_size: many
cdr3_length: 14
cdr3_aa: CAWSSGPGNQPQHF
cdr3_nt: TGTGCCTGGAGTTCCGGTCCCGGTAATCAGCCCCAGCATTTT

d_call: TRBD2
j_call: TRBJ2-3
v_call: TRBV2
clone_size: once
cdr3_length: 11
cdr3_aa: CASRGRGTQYF
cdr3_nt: TGTGCCAGCCGCGGGAGAGGTACGCAGTATTTT

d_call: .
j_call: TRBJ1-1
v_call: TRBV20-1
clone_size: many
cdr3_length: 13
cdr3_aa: CSVAAGGYTEAFF
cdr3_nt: TGCAGTGTCGCTGCCGGGGGGTACACTGAAGCTTTCTTT

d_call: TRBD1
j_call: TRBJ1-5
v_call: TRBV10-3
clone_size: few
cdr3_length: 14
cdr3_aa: CAISGTGVNQPQHF
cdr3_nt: TGTGCCATCAGTGGGACAGGTGTGAATCAGCCCCAGCATTTT

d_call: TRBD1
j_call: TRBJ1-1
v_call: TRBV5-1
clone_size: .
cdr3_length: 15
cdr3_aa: CASSWTGQTNTEAFF
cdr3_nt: TGCGCCAGCAGCTGGACGGGACAGACGAACACTGAAGCTTTCTTT

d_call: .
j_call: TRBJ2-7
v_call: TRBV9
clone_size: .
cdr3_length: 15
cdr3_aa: CASSPTGLVYYEQYF
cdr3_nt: TGTGCCAGCAGCCCAACCGGTCTAGTGTACTACGAGCAGTACTTC

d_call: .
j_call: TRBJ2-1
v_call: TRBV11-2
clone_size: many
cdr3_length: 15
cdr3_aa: CASSLVSGFNNEQFF
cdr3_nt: TGTGCCAGCAGCTTAGTATCAGGGTTTAACAATGAGCAGTTCTTC

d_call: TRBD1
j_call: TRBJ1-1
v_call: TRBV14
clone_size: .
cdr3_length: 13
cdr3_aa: CASSQAGGGKAFF
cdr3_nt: TGTGCCAGCAGCCAAGCAGGGGGGGGGAAGGCTTTCTTT